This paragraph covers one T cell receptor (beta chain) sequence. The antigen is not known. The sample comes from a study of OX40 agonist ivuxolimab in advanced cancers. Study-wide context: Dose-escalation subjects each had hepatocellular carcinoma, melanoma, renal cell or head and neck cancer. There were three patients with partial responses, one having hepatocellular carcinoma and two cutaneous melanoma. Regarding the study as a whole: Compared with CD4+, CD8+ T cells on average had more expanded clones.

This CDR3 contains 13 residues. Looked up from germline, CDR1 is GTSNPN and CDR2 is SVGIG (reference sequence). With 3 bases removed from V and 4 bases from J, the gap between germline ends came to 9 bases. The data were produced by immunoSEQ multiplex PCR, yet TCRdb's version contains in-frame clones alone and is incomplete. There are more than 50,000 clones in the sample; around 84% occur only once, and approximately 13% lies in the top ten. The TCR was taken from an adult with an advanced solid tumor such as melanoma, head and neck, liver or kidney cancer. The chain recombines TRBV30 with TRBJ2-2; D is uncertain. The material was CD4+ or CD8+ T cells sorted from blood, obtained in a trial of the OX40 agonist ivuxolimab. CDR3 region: CAWRPGATGELFF. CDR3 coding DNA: TGTGCCTGGAGACCCGGCGCCACCGGGGAGCTGTTTTTT.